The rows below give T cell receptor beta chains drawn from one sample of a study of PD-L1 blockade in urothelial cancer. TCRdb's table, derived via immunoSEQ multiplex PCR, lists solely in-frame clones and lacks some. This table holds 70,000 to 85,000 clones, 80% to 85% found once. Sequencing was performed on PBMCs, taken around atezolizumab (anti-PD-L1) treatment. Receptor source: a man between 65 and 80 years old with urothelial cancer. The CDR3 runs from the conserved cysteine through the conserved F or W. D genes are given only for firm matches. Clone size appears in some rows only: once, few, many, or a class for an expanded clone.

size: -; D: -; V: TRBV5-8; J: TRBJ2-3; DNA: TGTGCCAGCAGCTTCCAGCGGTTAAGCACAGATACGCAGTATTTT; CDR3: CASSFQRLSTDTQYF
size: -; D: -; V: TRBV10-2; J: TRBJ2-7; DNA: TGCGCCAGCAGTCCGGCCTACGAGCAGTACTTC; CDR3: CASSPAYEQYF
size: -; D: TRBD2; V: TRBV19; J: TRBJ2-5; DNA: TGTGCCAGTAATGAAGGGCGGGGGTACCAAGAGACCCAGTACTTC; CDR3: CASNEGRGYQETQYF
size: -; D: -; V: TRBV4-1; J: TRBJ1-5; DNA: TGCGCCAGCAGCCAAGATTGGACAGAGCGCCAGCCCCAGCATTTT; CDR3: CASSQDWTERQPQHF
size: -; D: -; V: TRBV10-1; J: TRBJ2-7; DNA: TGCGCCAGCAGCGCGGGCCCATTACCCTACGAGCAGTACTTC; CDR3: CASSAGPLPYEQYF
size: -; D: -; V: TRBV7-3; J: TRBJ1-5; DNA: TGTGCCAGCAGCTTTGCCCCCGGGAGACCCTATAGCAATCAGCCCCAGCATTTT; CDR3: CASSFAPGRPYSNQPQHF
size: -; D: -; V: TRBV28; J: TRBJ2-3; DNA: TGTGCCAGCAGTCTACCCACCCCCACAGATACGCAGTATTTT; CDR3: CASSLPTPTDTQYF
size: -; D: TRBD1; V: TRBV2; J: TRBJ2-5; DNA: TGTGCCAGCAGTGAACGGCAGGGGGCTTGGGAGACCCAGTACTTC; CDR3: CASSERQGAWETQYF
size: -; D: TRBD1; V: TRBV2; J: TRBJ1-4; DNA: TGTGCCAGCAGTAGGGACAGCCGTAATGAAAAACTGTTTTTT; CDR3: CASSRDSRNEKLFF
size: -; D: TRBD1; V: TRBV19; J: TRBJ1-3; DNA: TGTGCCTGGAAGTTAACAGGGGACTCTGGAAACACCATATATTTT; CDR3: CAWKLTGDSGNTIYF
size: -; D: TRBD1; V: TRBV29-1; J: TRBJ1-2; DNA: TGCAGCGGGTTGACAGGGGCTGGCTATGGCTACACCTTC; CDR3: CSGLTGAGYGYTF
size: once; D: TRBD1; V: TRBV10-2; J: TRBJ1-2; DNA: TGCGCCAGCTCGGGGACAGGGGAATCGGCGTTTATCTTC; CDR3: CASSGTGESAFIF
size: -; D: TRBD2; V: TRBV15; J: TRBJ2-3; DNA: TGTGCCACCAGCACGGGACTAGCGGGAGATTCCGCAGATACGCAGTATTTT; CDR3: CATSTGLAGDSADTQYF
size: -; D: TRBD2; V: TRBV29-1; J: TRBJ2-1; DNA: TGCAGCGTTGTCCCCCTAGCGGGAGATGGTGAGCAGTTCTTC; CDR3: CSVVPLAGDGEQFF
size: -; D: -; V: TRBV28; J: TRBJ1-3; DNA: TGTGCCAGCAGTTCCGGGGGCTCTGGAAACACCATATATTTT; CDR3: CASSSGGSGNTIYF
size: -; D: -; V: TRBV6-5; J: TRBJ2-6; DNA: TGTGCCAGCAGCCGACAGCGCTCTGGGGCCAACGTCCTGACTTTC; CDR3: CASSRQRSGANVLTF
size: few; D: -; V: TRBV4-1; J: TRBJ2-1; DNA: TGCGCCAGCAGCCAATTCGGAGGGAGCAATGAGCAGTTCTTC; CDR3: CASSQFGGSNEQFF
size: -; D: TRBD1; V: TRBV29-1; J: TRBJ1-4; DNA: TGCAGCGTTGATATTGGGACAGGGAATGAAAAACTGTTTTTT; CDR3: CSVDIGTGNEKLFF
size: -; D: -; V: TRBV10-3; J: TRBJ2-1; DNA: TGTGCCATCAGGCGGTCCTTCGACAATGAGCAGTTCTTC; CDR3: CAIRRSFDNEQFF
size: once; D: TRBD1; V: TRBV6-1; J: TRBJ1-1; DNA: TGTGCCAGCAGTCCGACAGGGGCGGCCACTGAAGCTTTCTTT; CDR3: CASSPTGAATEAFF
size: -; D: -; V: TRBV28; J: TRBJ1-5; DNA: TGTGCCAGCAGTCCAATACAGGGTCCGCGCAATCAGCCCCAGCATTTT; CDR3: CASSPIQGPRNQPQHF